This record looks at one T cell receptor beta chain sequence and its context. The target antigen is unknown. The data are from a study of blood T cells in healthy people across ages. Study findings and constraints: The recorded TCR beta diversity per million T cells decreased in a roughly linear manner with age.

A second 7 to 11 cycle PCR used barcoded and J-beta primers. TCRdb re-called the 5' RACE reads with MiXCR, one entry per CDR3 protein. The sample has roughly 800,000 distinct CDR3 sequences, 58% seen once; the top ten hold 22%. This CDR3 comprises 16 residues. The germline V gene has CDR1 SGHKS and CDR2 YYEKEE (reference sequence). V was trimmed by 0 bases and J by 7 bases, leaving 20 bases between them. The TCR originated in a man between 25 and 39 years old in good health. The V and J genes are TRBV5-5 and TRBJ2-7; D possibly uses TRBD1 or TRBD2 (5 bases each). Sequenced: blood. CDR3 DNA sequence: TGTGCCAGCAGCTTGGGTCAGGGACGGTCAAATAATGAGCAGTACTTC. It encodes CASSLGQGRSNNEQYF.